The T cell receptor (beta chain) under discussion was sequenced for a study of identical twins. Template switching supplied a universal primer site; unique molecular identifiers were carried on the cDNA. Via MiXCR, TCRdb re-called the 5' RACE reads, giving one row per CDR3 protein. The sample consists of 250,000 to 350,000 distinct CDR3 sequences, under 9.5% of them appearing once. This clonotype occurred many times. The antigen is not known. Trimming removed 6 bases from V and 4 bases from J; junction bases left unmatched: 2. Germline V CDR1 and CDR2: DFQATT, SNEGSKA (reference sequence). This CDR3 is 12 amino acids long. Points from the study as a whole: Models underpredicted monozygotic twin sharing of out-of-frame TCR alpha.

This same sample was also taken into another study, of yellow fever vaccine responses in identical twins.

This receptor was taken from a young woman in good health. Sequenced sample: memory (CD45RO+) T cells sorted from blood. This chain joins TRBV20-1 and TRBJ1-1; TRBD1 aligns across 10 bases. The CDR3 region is CSAGTGVTEAFF. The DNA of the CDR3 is TGCAGTGCGGGGACAGGGGTCACTGAAGCTTTCTTT.